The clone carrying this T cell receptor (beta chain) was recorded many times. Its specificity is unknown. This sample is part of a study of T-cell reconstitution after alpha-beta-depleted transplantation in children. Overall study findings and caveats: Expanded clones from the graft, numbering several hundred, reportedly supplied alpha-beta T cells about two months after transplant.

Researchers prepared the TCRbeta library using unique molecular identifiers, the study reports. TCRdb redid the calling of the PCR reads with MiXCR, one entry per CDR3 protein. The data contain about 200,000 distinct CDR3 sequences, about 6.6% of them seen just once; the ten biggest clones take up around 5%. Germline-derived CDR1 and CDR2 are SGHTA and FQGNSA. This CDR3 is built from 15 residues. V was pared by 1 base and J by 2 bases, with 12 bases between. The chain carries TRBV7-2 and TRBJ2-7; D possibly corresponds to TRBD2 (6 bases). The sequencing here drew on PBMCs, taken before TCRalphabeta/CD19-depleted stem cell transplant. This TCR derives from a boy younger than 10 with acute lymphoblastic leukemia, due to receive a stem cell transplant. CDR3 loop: CASSLGRDFPYEQYF. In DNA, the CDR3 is TGTGCCAGCAGCTTAGGCCGGGACTTCCCCTACGAGCAGTACTTC.